This entry lists 10 T cell receptor beta chains sequenced from one sample in a study of T cells after yellow fever vaccination. TCRdb reprocessed the 5' RACE reads with MiXCR, giving one entry per CDR3 protein. The data hold 450,000 to 550,000 distinct CDR3 sequences, with 21% observed a single time. This material consisted of PBMCs, taken 21 days after the first yellow fever vaccination. These receptors were obtained from a man aged 18 to 29 who received the YFV17D yellow fever vaccine.

This clonotype was detected only a few times. V is TRBV5-1 and J is TRBJ1-1; weak D call: TRBD1 (6 bases). The CDR3 extends over 13 amino acids. Germline CDR1 SGHRS, CDR2 YFSETQ. The V gene lost 4 bases and the J gene lost 11 bases, with 18 bases spanning the gap. The CDR3 coding sequence is TGCGCCAGCAGCGTAACACAGGGTAGAGAGGCTTTCTTT. Its translation: CASSVTQGREAFF. Complete variable domain (other parts from reference TRBV5-1 and TRBJ1-1): KAGVTQTPRYLIKTRGQQVTLSCSPISGHRSVSWYQQTPGQGLQFLFEYFSETQRNKGNFPGRFSGRQFSNSRSEMNVSTLELGDSALYLCASSVTQGREAFFGQGTRLTVV.

This chain links TRBV5-4 with TRBJ1-5; 10 nucleotides line up with TRBD1. The CDR3 consists of 15 residues. Germline V lookup: CDR1 SGHNT, CDR2 YYREEE (reference sequence). Unmatched junction bases numbered 2, after V lost 0 bases and J lost 5 bases. The CDR3 bases are TGTGCCAGCAGCTTGGGGGGGACAGGGGATCAGCCCCAGCATTTT. Translated: CASSLGGTGDQPQHF.

This clonotype was detected ten times or more. This chain links TRBV12-3 or TRBV12-4 with TRBJ2-5; D not resolved. The CDR3 is 13 amino acids. Trimming removed 6 bases at V and 5 bases at J, with 13 bases between. Here the CDR3 DNA reads TGTGCCAGCAGCTGGGATCTCGGGGAGACCCAGTACTTC. Residues: CASSWDLGETQYF.

This clonotype was seen a handful of times. A read error is possible here, since a much larger clone lies one base away. The genes are TRBV3-1 and TRBJ2-3; D gene uncertain. V lost 2 bases and J 5 bases, leaving 5 bases between the germline ends. Germline V CDR1 and CDR2: LGHDT, YNNKEL (reference sequence). The CDR3 runs 12 residues. The CDR3 sequence is CASSQFRDTQYF. The CDR3 DNA reads TGTGCCAGCAGCCAATTTAGAGATACGCAGTATTTT.

This clonotype was seen only a few times. This chain links TRBV29-1 with TRBJ1-1, with 8 nucleotides matching TRBD1. Germline-derived CDR1 and CDR2 are SQVTM and ANQGSEA. The CDR3 has 12 amino acids. V was pared by 4 bases and J by 7 bases, with 5 bases of the junction left unmatched. CDR3 protein: CSVAPGQGEAFF. In DNA form, the CDR3 reads TGCAGCGTTGCCCCAGGACAGGGTGAAGCTTTCTTT.

This chain links TRBV10-3 with TRBJ2-6, with D hard to call. Per germline, CDR1 ENHRY and CDR2 SYGVKD. V was cut by 4 bases and J by 5 bases, with 6 bases left in between. The CDR3 is made up of 13 amino acids. The CDR3: CAISVPRANVLTF. In nucleotides, the CDR3 is TGTGCCATCAGTGTTCCGAGGGCCAACGTCCTGACTTTC.

This sequence joins TRBV4-2 and TRBJ2-5; unclear D gene. The CDR3 totals 15 residues. Germline V gives CDR1 LGHNA, CDR2 YNFKEQ. V shed 0 bases and J shed 3 bases, with 11 bases lying between them. CDR3 nucleotide sequence: TGTGCCAGCAGCCAAGAACGGTCTAGAGAAGAGACCCAGTACTTC. Protein product: CASSQERSREETQYF.

This clonotype has a handful of counts. V gene TRBV6-5 combines with J gene TRBJ1-1, with D uncertain. Germline V CDR1 and CDR2: MNHEY, SVGAGI. This CDR3 contains 14 residues. Deletions cut 0 bases from V and 3 bases from J, with 8 bases between. The CDR3 loop reads CASSYSLVYTEAFF. CDR3 in DNA: TGTGCCAGCAGTTACTCCTTAGTATACACTGAAGCTTTCTTT.

The table lists this clonotype with a few counts. The J gene is TRBJ1-1, the V gene TRBV15; weak D call: TRBD1 (5 bases). Trimming pared 0 bases from V and 0 bases from J, leaving 17 bases between. CDR3 size: 18 residues. Germline loops: CDR1 LNHNV, CDR2 YYDKDF (reference sequence). The CDR3 nucleotides read TGTGCCACCAGCAGAGATCGGAACAGGAGGCGCATGAACACTGAAGCTTTCTTT. Translation gives CATSRDRNRRRMNTEAFF.

This clonotype showed up just a few times. The chain recombines TRBV10-3 with TRBJ2-3; 8 bases match TRBD1. V shed 6 bases and J 1 base; nucleotides not matched to a gene: 3. The CDR3 runs to 14 residues. CDR1 is ENHRY, CDR2 SYGVKD, per germline. The CDR3 protein is CAISQTGGTDTQYF. For the CDR3, the DNA is TGTGCCATCAGCCAGACAGGGGGCACAGATACGCAGTATTTT.